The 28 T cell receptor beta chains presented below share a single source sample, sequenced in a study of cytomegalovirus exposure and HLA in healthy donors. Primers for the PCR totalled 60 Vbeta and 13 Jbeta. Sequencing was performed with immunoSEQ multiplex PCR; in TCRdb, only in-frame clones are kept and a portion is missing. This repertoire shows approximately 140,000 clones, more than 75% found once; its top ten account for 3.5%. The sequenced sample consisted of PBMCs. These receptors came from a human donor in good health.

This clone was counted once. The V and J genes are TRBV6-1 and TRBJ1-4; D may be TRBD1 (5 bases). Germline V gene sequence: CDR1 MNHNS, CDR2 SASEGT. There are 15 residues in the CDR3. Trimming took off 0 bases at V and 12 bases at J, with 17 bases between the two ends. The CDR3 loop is CASSEALGLSRELFF. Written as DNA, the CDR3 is TGTGCCAGCAGTGAAGCCCTGGGACTTTCCAGGGAACTGTTTTTT.

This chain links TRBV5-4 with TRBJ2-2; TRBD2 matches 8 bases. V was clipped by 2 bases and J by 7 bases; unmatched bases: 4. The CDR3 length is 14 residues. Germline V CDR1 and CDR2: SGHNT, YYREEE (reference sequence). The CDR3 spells CASSFLGGDGELFF. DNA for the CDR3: TGTGCCAGCAGCTTTCTCGGGGGGGACGGGGAGCTGTTTTTT. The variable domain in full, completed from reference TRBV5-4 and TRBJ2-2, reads ETGVTQSPTHLIKTRGQQVTLRCSSQSGHNTVSWYQQALGQGPQFIFQYYREEENGRGNFPPRFSGLQFPNYSSELNVNALELDDSALYLCASSFLGGDGELFFGEGSRLTVL.

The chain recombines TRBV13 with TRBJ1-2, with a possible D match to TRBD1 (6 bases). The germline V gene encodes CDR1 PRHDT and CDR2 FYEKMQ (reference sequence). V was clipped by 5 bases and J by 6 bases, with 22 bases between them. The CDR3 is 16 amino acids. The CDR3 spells CASSRGMYRESHGYTF. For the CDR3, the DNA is TGTGCCAGCAGCAGAGGGATGTACAGGGAAAGTCATGGCTACACCTTC. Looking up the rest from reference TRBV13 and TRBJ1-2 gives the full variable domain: AAGVIQSPRHLIKEKRETATLKCYPIPRHDTVYWYQQGPGQDPQFLISFYEKMQSDKGSIPDRFSAQQFSDYHSELNMSSLELGDSALYFCASSRGMYRESHGYTFGSGTRLTVV.

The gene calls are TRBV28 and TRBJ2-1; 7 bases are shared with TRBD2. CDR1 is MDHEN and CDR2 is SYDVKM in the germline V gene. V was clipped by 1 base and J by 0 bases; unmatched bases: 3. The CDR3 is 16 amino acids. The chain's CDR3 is CASSLSPSGSYNEQFF. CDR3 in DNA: TGTGCCAGCAGTTTATCTCCTAGCGGCTCCTACAATGAGCAGTTCTTC.

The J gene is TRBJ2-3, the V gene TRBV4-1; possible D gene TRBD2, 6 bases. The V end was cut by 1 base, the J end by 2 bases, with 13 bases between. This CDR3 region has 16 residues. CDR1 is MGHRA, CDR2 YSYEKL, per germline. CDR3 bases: TGCGCCAGCAGCCAAGCGGAGCGGGTTTACACAGATACGCAGTATTTT. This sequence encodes CASSQAERVYTDTQYF.

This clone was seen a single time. CDR3 bases: TGTGCCAGTTGCGGGCATGGTTCCTACACTGAAGCTTTCTTT. It codes for CASCGHGSYTEAFF. The chain links TRBV19 to TRBJ1-1; the D is unclear. There are 14 residues in the CDR3. The germline CDR1 and CDR2 sequences are LNHDA and SQIVND (reference sequence). V was trimmed by 8 bases and J by 3 bases, leaving 16 bases between them. The full variable domain, rest sourced from reference TRBV19 and TRBJ1-1, is DGGITQSPKYLFRKEGQNVTLSCEQNLNHDAMYWYRQDPGQGLRLIYYSQIVNDFQKGDIAEGYSVSREKKESFPLTVTSAQKNPTAFYLCASCGHGSYTEAFFGQGTRLTVV.

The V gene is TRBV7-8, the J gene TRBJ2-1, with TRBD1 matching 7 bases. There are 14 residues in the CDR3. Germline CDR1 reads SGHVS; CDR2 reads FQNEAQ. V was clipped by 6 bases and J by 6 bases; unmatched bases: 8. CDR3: CASSIGAGGNEQFF. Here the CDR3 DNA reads TGTGCCAGCAGTATAGGGGCAGGGGGCAATGAGCAGTTCTTC.

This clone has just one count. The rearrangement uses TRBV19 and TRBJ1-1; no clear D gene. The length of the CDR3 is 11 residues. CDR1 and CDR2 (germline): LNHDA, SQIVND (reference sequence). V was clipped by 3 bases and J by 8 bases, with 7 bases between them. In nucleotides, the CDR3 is TGTGCCAGTAGTATTATGACAGAAGCTTTCTTT. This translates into CASSIMTEAFF.

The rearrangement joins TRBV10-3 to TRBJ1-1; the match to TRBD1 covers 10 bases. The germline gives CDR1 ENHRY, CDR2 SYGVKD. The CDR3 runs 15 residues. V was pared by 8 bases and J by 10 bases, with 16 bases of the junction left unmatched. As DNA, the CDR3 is TGTGCCATCGGACAGGGGGAGCTTGGAACTATAGGAGCTTTCTTT. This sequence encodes CAIGQGELGTIGAFF.

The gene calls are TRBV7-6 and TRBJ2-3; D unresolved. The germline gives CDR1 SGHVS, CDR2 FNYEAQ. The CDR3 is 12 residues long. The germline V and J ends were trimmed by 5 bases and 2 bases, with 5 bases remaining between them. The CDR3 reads CASSPFTDTQYF. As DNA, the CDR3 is TGTGCCAGCAGCCCCTTCACAGATACGCAGTATTTT.

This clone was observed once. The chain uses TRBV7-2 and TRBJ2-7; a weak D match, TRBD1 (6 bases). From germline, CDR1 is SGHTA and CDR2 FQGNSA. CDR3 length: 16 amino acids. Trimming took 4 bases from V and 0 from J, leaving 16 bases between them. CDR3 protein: CASSWQGTNDSYEQYF. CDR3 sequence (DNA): TGTGCCAGCAGCTGGCAAGGGACAAATGACTCCTACGAGCAGTACTTC.

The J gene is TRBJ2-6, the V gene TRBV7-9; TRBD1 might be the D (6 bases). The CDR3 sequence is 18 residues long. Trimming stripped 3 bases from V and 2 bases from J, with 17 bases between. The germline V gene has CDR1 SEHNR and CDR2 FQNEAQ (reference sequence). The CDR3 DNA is TGTGCCAGCAGCTTCGCAGGGGTCGATTATACTGGGGCCAACGTCCTGACTTTC. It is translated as CASSFAGVDYTGANVLTF.

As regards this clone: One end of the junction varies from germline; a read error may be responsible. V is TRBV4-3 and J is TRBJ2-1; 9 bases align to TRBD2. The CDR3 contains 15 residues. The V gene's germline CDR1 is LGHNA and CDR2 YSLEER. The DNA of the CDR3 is TGCGCCAGCAGCCTCCGTGGCGCTAGCGGGAAAGTACCGGTCTTC. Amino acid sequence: CASSLRGASGKVPVF.

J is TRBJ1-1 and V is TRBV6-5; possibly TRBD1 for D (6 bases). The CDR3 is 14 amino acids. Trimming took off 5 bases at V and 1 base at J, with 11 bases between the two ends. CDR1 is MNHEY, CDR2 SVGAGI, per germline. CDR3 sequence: CASSRLQGNTEAFF. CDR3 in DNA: TGTGCCAGCAGTCGTTTACAGGGGAACACTGAAGCTTTCTTT.

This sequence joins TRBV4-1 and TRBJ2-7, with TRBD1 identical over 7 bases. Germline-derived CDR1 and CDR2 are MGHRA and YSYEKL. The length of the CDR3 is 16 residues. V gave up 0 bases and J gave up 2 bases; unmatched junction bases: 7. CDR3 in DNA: TGCGCCAGCAGCCAAGATAGAGGCCAGGGGGCCTACGAGCAGTACTTC. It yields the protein CASSQDRGQGAYEQYF.

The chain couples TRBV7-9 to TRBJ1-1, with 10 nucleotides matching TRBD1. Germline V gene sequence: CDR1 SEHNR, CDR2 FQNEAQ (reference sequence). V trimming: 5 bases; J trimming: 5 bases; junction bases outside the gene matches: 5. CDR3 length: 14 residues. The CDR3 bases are TGTGCCAGCAGCGCGGGGACAGGGGATACTGAAGCTTTCTTT. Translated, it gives CASSAGTGDTEAFF.

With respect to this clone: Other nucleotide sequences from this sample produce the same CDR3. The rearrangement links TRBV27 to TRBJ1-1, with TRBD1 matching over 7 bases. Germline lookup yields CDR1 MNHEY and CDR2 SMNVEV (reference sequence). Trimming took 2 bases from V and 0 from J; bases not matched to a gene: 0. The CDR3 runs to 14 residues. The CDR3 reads CASSLDRVNTEAFF. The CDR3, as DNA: TGTGCCAGCAGTTTAGACAGGGTGAACACTGAAGCTTTCTTT.

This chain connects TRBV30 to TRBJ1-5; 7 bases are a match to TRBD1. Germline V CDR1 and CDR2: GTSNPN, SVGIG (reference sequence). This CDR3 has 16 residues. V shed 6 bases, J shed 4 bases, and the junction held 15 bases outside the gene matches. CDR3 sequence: CACKAPGQTFNQPQHF. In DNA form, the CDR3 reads TGTGCCTGCAAAGCGCCGGGACAGACCTTTAATCAGCCCCAGCATTTT. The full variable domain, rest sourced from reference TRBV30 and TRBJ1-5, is SQTIHQWPATLVQPVGSPLSLECTVEGTSNPNLYWYRQAAGRGLQLLFYSVGIGQISSEVPQNLSASRPQDRQFILSSKKLLLSDSGFYLCACKAPGQTFNQPQHFGDGTRLSIL.

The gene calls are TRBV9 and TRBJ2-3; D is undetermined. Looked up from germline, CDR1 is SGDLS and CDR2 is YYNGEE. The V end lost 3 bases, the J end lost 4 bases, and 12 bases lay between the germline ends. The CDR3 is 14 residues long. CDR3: CASSGVAIADTQYF. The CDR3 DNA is TGTGCCAGCAGCGGCGTAGCCATCGCAGATACGCAGTATTTT. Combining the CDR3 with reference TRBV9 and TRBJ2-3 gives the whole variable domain DSGVTQTPKHLITATGQRVTLRCSPRSGDLSVYWYQQSLDQGLQFLIQYYNGEERAKGNILERFSAQQFPDLHSELNLSSLELGDSALYFCASSGVAIADTQYFGPGTRLTVL.

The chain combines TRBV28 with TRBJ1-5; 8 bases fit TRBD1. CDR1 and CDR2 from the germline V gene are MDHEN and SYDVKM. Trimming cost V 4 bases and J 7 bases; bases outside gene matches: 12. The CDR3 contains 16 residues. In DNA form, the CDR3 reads TGTGCCAGCAGTTCCCCGGGGGACAGGATCAGACAGCCCCAGCATTTT. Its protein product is CASSSPGDRIRQPQHF. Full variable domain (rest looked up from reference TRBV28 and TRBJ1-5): DVKVTQSSRYLVKRTGEKVFLECVQDMDHENMFWYRQDPGLGLRLIYFSYDVKMKEKGDIPEGYSVSREKKERFSLILESASTNQTSMYLCASSSPGDRIRQPQHFGDGTRLSIL.

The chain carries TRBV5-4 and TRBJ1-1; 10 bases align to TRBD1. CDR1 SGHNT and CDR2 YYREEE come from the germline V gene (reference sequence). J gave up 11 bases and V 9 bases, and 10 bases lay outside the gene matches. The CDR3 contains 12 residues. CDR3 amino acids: CAILGGTGVAFF. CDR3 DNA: TGTGCCATCCTAGGGGGGACAGGGGTTGCTTTCTTT.

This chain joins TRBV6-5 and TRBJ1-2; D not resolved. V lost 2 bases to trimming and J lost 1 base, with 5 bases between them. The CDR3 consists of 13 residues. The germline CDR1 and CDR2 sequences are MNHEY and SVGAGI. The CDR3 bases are TGTGCCAGCAGTTACGGCCGTAACTATGGCTACACCTTC. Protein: CASSYGRNYGYTF.

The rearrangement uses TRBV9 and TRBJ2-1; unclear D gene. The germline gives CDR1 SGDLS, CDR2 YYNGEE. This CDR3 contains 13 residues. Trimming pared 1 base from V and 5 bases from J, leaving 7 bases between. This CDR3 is CASSVPPDNEQFF. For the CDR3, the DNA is TGTGCCAGCAGCGTACCCCCCGACAATGAGCAGTTCTTC.

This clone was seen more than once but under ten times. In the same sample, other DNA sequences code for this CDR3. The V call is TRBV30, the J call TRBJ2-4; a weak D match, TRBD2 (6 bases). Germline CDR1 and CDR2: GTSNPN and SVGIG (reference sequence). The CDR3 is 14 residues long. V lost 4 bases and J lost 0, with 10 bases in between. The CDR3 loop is CAWTTGLAKNIQYF. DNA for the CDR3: TGTGCCTGGACCACGGGACTAGCCAAAAACATTCAGTACTTC.

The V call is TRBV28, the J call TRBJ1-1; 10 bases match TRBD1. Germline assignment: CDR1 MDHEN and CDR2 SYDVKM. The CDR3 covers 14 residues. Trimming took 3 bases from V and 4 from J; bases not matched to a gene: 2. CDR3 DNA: TGTGCCAGCAGTTTGACAGGGGGCCGCACTGAAGCTTTCTTT. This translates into CASSLTGGRTEAFF.

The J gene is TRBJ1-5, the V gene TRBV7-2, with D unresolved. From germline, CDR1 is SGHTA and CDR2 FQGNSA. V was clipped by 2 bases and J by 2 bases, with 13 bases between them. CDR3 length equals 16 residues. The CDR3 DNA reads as TGTGCCAGCAGCTTAATGGACTTTTGGGGCAATCAGCCCCAGCATTTT. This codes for CASSLMDFWGNQPQHF.

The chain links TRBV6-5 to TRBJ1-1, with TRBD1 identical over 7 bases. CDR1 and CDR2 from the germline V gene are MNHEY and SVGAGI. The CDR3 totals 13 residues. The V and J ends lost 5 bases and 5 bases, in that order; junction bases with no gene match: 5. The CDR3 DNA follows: TGTGCCAGCAGTAGTAGGGGGCGGACTGAAGCTTTCTTT. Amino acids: CASSSRGRTEAFF.

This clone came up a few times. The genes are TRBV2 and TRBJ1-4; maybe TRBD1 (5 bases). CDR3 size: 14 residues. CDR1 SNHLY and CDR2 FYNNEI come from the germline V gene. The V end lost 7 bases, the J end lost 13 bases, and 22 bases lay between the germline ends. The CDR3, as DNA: TGTGCCAGCAAATCTACCGGGGCCGCCGGGGGACTGTTTTTT. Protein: CASKSTGAAGGLFF.